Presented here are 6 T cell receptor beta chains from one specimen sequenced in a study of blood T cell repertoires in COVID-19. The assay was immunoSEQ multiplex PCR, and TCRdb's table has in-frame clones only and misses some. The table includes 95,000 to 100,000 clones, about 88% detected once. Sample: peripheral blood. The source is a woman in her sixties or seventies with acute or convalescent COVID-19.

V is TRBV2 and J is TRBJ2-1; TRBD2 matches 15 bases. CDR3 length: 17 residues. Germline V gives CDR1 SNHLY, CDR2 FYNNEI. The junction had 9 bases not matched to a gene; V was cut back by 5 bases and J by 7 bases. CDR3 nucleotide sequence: TGTGCCAGCAGTTACCTGGGACTAGCGGGGGGAGGTAATGAGCAGTTCTTC. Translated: CASSYLGLAGGGNEQFF.

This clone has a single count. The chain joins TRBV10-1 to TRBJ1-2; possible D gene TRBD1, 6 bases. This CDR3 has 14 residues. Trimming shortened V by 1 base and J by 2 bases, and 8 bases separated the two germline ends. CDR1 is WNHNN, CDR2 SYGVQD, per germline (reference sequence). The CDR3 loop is CASSEFTGNYGYTF. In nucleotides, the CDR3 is TGCGCCAGCAGTGAGTTTACAGGGAACTATGGCTACACCTTC.

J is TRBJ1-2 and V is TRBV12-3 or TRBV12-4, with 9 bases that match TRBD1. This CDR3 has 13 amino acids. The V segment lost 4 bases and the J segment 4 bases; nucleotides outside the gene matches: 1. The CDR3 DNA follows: TGTGCCAGCAGTTGGACAGGGGCCTATGGCTACACCTTC. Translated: CASSWTGAYGYTF.

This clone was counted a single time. This CDR3 reads CSAPRGDTQYF. In nucleotides, the CDR3 is TGCAGTGCACCAAGGGGGGATACGCAGTATTTT. The V gene is TRBV20-1, the J gene TRBJ2-3, with D maybe TRBD1 (6 bases). The CDR3 sequence is 11 residues long. The germline V gene encodes CDR1 DFQATT and CDR2 SNEGSKA (reference sequence). The V end lost 6 bases, the J end lost 6 bases, and 10 bases lay between the germline ends.

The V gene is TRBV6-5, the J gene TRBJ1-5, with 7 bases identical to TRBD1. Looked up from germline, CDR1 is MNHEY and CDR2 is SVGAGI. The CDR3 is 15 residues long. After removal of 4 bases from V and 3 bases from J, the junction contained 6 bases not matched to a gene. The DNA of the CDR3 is TGTGCCAGCAGTTTATCAGGGGGTTACAATCAGCCCCAGCATTTT. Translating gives CASSLSGGYNQPQHF.

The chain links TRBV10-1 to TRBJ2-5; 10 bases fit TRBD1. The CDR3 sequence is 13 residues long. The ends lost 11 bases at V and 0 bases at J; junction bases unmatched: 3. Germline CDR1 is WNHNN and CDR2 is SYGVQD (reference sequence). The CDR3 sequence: CAWDRGYQETQYF. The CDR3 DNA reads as TGCGCCTGGGACAGGGGCTACCAAGAGACCCAGTACTTC.